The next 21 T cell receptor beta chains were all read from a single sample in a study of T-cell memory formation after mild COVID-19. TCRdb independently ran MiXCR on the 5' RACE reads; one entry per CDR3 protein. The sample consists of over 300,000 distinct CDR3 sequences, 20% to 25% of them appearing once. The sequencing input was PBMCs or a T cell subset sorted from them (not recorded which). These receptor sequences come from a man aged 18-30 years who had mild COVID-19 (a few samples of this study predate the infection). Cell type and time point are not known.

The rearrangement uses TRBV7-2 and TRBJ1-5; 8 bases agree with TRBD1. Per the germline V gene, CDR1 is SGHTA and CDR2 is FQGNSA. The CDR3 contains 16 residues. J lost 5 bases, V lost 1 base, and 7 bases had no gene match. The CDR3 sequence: CASSLEHRGWYQPQHF. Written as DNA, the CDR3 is TGTGCCAGCAGCTTAGAACACAGGGGGTGGTATCAGCCCCAGCATTTT. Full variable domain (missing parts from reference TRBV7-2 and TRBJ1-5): GAGVSQSPSNKVTEKGKDVELRCDPISGHTALYWYRQSLGQGLEFLIYFQGNSAPDKSGLPSDRFSAERTGGSVSTLTIQRTQQEDSAVYLCASSLEHRGWYQPQHFGDGTRLSIL.

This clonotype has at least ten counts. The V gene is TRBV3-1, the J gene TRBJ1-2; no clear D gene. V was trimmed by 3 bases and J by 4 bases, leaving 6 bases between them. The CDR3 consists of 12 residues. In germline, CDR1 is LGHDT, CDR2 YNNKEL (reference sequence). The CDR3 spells CASSHALYGYTF. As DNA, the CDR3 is TGTGCCAGCAGCCACGCGCTCTATGGCTACACCTTC.

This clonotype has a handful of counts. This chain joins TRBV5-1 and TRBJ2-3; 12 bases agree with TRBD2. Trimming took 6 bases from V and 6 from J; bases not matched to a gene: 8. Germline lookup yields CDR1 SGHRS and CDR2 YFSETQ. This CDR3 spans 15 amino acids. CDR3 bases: TGCGCCAGCACCCCTAGCGGGGGGGCATCTGATACGCAGTATTTT. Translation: CASTPSGGASDTQYF.

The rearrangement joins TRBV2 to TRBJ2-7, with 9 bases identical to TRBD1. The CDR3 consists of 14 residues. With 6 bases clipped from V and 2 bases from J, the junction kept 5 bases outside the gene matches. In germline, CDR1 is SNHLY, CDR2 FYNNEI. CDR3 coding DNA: TGTGCCAGCAGCCGGGACAGGGAGACCTACGAGCAGTACTTC. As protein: CASSRDRETYEQYF. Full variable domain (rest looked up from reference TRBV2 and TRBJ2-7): EPEVTQTPSHQVTQMGQEVILRCVPISNHLYFYWYRQILGQKVEFLVSFYNNEISEKSEIFDDQFSVERPDGSNFTLKIRSTKLEDSAMYFCASSRDRETYEQYFGPGTRLTVT.

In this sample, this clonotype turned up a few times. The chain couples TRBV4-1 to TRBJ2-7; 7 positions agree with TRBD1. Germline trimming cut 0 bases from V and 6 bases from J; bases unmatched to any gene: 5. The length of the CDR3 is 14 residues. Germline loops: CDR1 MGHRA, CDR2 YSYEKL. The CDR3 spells CASSQDRGRREQYF. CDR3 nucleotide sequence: TGCGCCAGCAGCCAAGATAGGGGGCGACGCGAGCAGTACTTC.

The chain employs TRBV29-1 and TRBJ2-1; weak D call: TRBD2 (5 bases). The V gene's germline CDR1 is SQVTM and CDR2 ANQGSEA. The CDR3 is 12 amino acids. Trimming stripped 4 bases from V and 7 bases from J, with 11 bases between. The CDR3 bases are TGCAGCGTTGGAGGGCTCAGGAATGAGCAGTTCTTC. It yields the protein CSVGGLRNEQFF.

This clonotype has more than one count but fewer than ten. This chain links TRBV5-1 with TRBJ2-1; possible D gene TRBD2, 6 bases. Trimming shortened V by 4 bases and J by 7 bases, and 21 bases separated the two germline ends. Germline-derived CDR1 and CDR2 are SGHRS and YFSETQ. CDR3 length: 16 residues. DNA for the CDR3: TGCGCCAGCAGCCCCGGCGCGGGGTTTGATCTAAATGAGCAGTTCTTC. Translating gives CASSPGAGFDLNEQFF.

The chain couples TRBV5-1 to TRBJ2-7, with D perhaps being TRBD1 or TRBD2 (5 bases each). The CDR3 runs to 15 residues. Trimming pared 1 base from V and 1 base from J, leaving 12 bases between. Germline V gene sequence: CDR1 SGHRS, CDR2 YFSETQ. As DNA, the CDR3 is TGCGCCAGCAGCTTGAGGGCAGGGAGTTCCTACGAGCAGTACGTC. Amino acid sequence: CASSLRAGSSYEQYV.

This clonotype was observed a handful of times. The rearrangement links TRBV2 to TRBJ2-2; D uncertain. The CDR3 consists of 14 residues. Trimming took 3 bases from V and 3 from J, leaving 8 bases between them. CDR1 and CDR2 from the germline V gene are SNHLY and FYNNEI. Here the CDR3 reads CASSDRRYTGELFF. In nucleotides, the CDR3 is TGTGCCAGCAGTGACAGGAGATACACCGGGGAGCTGTTTTTT.

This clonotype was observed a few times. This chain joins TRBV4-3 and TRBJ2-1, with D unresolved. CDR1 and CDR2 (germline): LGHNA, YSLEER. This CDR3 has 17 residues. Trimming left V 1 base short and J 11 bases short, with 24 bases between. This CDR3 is CASSQGTGLVDRSKQFF. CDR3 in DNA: TGCGCCAGCAGCCAAGGTACTGGCTTAGTAGATCGGTCGAAGCAGTTCTTC.

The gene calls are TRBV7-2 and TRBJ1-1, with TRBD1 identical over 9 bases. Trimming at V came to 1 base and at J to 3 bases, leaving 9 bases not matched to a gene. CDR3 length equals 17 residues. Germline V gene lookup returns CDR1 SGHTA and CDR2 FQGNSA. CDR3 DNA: TGTGCCAGCAGCTTAGAGTACAGGGGGCGCAGGGACACTGAAGCTTTCTTT. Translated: CASSLEYRGRRDTEAFF.

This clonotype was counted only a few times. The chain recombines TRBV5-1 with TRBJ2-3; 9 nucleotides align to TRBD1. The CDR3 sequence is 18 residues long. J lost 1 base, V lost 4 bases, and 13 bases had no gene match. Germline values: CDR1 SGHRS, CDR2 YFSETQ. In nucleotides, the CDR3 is TGCGCCAGCAGCGACGGGACAGGGAGGAGCGTCGGCACAGATACGCAGTATTTT. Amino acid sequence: CASSDGTGRSVGTDTQYF. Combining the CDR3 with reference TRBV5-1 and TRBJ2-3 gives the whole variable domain KAGVTQTPRYLIKTRGQQVTLSCSPISGHRSVSWYQQTPGQGLQFLFEYFSETQRNKGNFPGRFSGRQFSNSRSEMNVSTLELGDSALYLCASSDGTGRSVGTDTQYFGPGTRLTVL.

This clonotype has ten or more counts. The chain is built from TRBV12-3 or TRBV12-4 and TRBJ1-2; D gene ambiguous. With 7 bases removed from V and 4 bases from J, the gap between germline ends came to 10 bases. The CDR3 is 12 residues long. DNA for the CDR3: TGTGCCAGCACCCGACCTAGCTATGGCTACACCTTC. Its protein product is CASTRPSYGYTF.

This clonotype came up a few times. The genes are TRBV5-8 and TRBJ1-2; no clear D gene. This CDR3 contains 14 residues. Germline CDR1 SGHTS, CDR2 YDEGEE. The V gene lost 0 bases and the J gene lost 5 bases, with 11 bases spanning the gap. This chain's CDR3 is CASSLVTFHYGYTF. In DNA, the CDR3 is TGTGCCAGCAGCTTGGTGACCTTTCATTATGGCTACACCTTC.

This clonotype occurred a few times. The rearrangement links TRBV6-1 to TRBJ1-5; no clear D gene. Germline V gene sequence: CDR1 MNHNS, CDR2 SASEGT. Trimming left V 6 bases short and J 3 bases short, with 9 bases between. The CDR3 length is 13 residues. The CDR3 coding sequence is TGTGCCAGCAGGGAACAGTACAATCAGCCCCAGCATTTT. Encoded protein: CASREQYNQPQHF.

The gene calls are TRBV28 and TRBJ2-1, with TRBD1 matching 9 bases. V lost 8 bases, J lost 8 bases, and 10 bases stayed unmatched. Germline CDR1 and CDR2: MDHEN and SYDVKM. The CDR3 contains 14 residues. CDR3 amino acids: CASRGQGREYEQFF. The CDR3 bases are TGTGCCAGCCGGGGACAGGGTAGGGAATATGAGCAGTTCTTC.

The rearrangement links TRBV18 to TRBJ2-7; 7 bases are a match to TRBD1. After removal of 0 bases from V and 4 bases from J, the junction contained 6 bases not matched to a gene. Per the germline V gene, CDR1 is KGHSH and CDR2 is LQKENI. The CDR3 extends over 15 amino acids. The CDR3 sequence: CASSPPEGAGYEQYF. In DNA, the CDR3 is TGTGCCAGCTCACCACCAGAGGGGGCCGGTTACGAGCAGTACTTC.

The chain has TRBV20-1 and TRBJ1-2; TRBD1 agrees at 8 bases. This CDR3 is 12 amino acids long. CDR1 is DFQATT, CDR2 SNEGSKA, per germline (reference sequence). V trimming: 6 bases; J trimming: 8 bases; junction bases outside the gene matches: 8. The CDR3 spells CSALGQGQGYTF. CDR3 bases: TGCAGTGCCCTCGGACAGGGACAAGGCTACACCTTC.

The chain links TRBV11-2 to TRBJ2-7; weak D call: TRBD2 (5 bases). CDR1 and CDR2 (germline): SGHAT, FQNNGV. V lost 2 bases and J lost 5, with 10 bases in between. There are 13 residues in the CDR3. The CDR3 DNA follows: TGTGCCAGCAGCTTATCTGCCGGGGACGAGCAGTACTTC. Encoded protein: CASSLSAGDEQYF.

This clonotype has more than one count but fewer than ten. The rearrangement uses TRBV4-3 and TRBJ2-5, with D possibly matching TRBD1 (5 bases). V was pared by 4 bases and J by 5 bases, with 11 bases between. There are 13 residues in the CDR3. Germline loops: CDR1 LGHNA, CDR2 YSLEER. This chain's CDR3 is CASSPKGHETQYF. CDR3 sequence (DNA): TGCGCCAGCAGCCCGAAGGGGCACGAGACCCAGTACTTC.

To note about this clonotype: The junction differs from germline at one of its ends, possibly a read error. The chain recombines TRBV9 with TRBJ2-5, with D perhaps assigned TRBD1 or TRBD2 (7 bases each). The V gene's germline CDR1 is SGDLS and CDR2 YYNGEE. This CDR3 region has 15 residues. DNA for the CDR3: TGTGCCAGCACCCGGGCAGGGGGAGGGCAAGAGACCAAGTACTTC. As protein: CASTRAGGGQETKYF. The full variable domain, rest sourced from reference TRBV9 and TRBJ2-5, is DSGVTQTPKHLITATGQRVTLRCSPRSGDLSVYWYQQSLDQGLQFLIQYYNGEERAKGNILERFSAQQFPDLHSELNLSSLELGDSALYFCASTRAGGGQETKYFGPGTRLLVL.